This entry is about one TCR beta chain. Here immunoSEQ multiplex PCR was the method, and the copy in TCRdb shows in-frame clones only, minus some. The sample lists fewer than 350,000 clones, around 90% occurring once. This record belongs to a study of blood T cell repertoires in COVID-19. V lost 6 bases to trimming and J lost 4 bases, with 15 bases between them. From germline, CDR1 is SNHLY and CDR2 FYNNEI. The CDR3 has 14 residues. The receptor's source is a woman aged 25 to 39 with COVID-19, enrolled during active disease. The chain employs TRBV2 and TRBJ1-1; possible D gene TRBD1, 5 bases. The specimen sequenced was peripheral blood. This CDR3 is CASSEVGGSTEAFF. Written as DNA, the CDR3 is TGTGCCAGCAGCGAGGTGGGGGGGAGCACTGAAGCTTTCTTT.